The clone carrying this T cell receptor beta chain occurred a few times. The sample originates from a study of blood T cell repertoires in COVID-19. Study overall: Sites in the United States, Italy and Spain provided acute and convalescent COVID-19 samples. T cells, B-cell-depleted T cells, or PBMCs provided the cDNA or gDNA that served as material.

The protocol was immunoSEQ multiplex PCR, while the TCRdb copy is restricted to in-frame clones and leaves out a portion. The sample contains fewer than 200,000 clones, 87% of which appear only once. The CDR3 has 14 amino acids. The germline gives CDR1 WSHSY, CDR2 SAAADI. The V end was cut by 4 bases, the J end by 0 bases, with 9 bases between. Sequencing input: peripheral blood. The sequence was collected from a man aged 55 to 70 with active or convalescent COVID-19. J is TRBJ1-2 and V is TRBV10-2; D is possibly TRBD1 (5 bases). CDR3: CASSGGTANYGYTF. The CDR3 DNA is TGCGCCAGCAGTGGGGGCACTGCTAACTATGGCTACACCTTC.